This T cell receptor (beta chain) was recovered during a study of beta chain features in type 1 diabetes. Purity above 95% was achieved in all sorted populations. This clone was observed a handful of times. The authors reverse transcribed all of the isolated RNA, so sequencing captured expressed TCRB transcripts. Sequenced by immunoSEQ multiplex PCR; TCRdb stores in-frame clones only, minus some. Of 70,000 to 90,000 clones listed, roughly 31% are singletons. Sequenced sample: stem cell memory CD4+ T cells from blood. The receptor was isolated from a woman between 18 and 30 years old in good health.

This chain's CDR3 is CASSPRRGGHTQYF. CDR3 bases: TGTGCCAGCTCACCACGGCGGGGGGGCCATACGCAGTATTTT. The rearrangement uses TRBV18 and TRBJ2-3, with 9 bases aligning to TRBD2. Germline assignment: CDR1 KGHSH and CDR2 LQKENI. V gave up 1 base and J gave up 7 bases; unmatched junction bases: 3. The CDR3 runs 14 residues.